Described below is a single T cell receptor beta chain sequence and its context. The sample comes from a study of blood T cell repertoires in COVID-19. Study as a whole: T cells, B-cell-depleted T cells, or PBMCs supplied cDNA or gDNA.

CDR1 is MNHNS and CDR2 is SASEGT in the germline V gene. The CDR3 runs to 16 residues. Trimming cost V 1 base and J 1 base; bases outside gene matches: 4. Sequencing was performed with immunoSEQ multiplex PCR; in TCRdb, only in-frame clones are kept and a portion is missing. The table has about 120,000 clones, 87% seen once. This clonotype was obtained from a woman in her 70s with acute or convalescent COVID-19. The chain couples TRBV6-1 to TRBJ2-1; 7 bases agree with TRBD1. The sample taken for sequencing was peripheral blood. CDR3 sequence (DNA): TGTGCCAGCAGTGAAGGGGGGACAGCTTCCTACAATGAGCAGTTCTTC. Translation gives CASSEGGTASYNEQFF.